Following are 5 T cell receptor beta chains from one sample sequenced in a study of blood T cell repertoires in COVID-19. Method: immunoSEQ multiplex PCR; TCRdb's copy keeps in-frame clones and lacks some. The sample lists 100,000 or so clones; 80% were seen once. The sequencing input was peripheral blood. Receptors were obtained from a human donor in a cohort sampled during active COVID-19.

The chain has TRBV5-4 and TRBJ2-1; 10 bases map to TRBD2. Trimming at V came to 4 bases and at J to 7 bases, leaving 17 bases not matched to a gene. The CDR3 contains 18 residues. Per the germline V gene, CDR1 is SGHNT and CDR2 is YYREEE (reference sequence). The CDR3 here is CASSGEGAGGDYSNEQFF. In nucleotides, the CDR3 is TGTGCCAGCAGCGGGGAAGGAGCGGGAGGGGATTATTCGAATGAGCAGTTCTTC.

The chain employs TRBV19 and TRBJ2-7; a possible D gene is TRBD2 (6 bases). The CDR3 covers 14 residues. Looked up from germline, CDR1 is LNHDA and CDR2 is SQIVND (reference sequence). With 3 bases removed from V and 2 bases from J, the gap between germline ends came to 11 bases. This chain's CDR3 is CASSMGSGPYEQYF. The DNA for the CDR3 is TGTGCCAGTAGTATGGGTAGCGGCCCCTACGAGCAGTACTTC.

As to this clone: Other DNA sequences in the sample encode the same CDR3. V is TRBV5-1 and J is TRBJ2-5, with 11 nucleotides matching TRBD1. Germline trimming cut 4 bases from V and 3 bases from J; bases unmatched to any gene: 2. CDR1 and CDR2 from the germline V gene are SGHRS and YFSETQ. CDR3 size: 14 residues. The CDR3 sequence is CASSMGQGEETQYF. In DNA, the CDR3 is TGCGCCAGCAGCATGGGACAGGGGGAAGAGACCCAGTACTTC.

The chain is built from TRBV3-1 (or the pseudogene TRBV3-2) and TRBJ1-1; D is ambiguous. CDR3 size: 14 residues. Trimming took off 4 bases at V and 5 bases at J, with 14 bases between the two ends. Germline-derived CDR1 and CDR2 are LGHDT and YNNKEL (reference sequence). CDR3 sequence: CASSPRASGTEAFF. CDR3 in DNA: TGTGCCAGCAGCCCCCGGGCCTCGGGAACTGAAGCTTTCTTT.

J is TRBJ2-1 and V is TRBV7-9, with 8 bases lining up with TRBD2. CDR3 size: 18 residues. V trimming: 0 bases; J trimming: 3 bases; junction bases outside the gene matches: 10. The germline CDR1 and CDR2 sequences are SEHNR and FQNEAQ (reference sequence). The CDR3 reads CASSLAWPSSGSYNEQFF. DNA for the CDR3: TGTGCCAGCAGCTTAGCGTGGCCATCCAGCGGGAGCTACAATGAGCAGTTCTTC.